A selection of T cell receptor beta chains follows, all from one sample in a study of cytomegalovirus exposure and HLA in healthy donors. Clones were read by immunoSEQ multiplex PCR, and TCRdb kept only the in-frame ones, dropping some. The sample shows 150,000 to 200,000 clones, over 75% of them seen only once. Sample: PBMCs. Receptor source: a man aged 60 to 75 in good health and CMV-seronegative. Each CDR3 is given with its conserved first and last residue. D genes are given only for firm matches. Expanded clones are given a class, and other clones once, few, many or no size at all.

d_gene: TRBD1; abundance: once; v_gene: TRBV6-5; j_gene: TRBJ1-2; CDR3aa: CASSLRDSDPWGYTF; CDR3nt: TGTGCCAGCAGTCTCCGGGACAGTGATCCATGGGGCTACACCTTC
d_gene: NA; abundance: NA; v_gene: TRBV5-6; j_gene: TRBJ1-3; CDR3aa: CASSPSPQFLSGNTIYF; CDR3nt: TGTGCCAGCAGTCCTTCACCACAGTTCCTCTCTGGAAACACCATATATTTT
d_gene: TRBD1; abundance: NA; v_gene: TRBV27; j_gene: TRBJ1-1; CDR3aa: CASSPLRTGGTEAFF; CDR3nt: TGTGCCAGCAGCCCCCTGAGGACAGGGGGCACTGAAGCTTTCTTT
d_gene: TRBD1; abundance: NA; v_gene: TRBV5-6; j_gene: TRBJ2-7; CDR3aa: CASSSGTGLYEQYF; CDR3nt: TGTGCCAGCAGCTCGGGGACAGGGCTCTACGAGCAGTACTTC
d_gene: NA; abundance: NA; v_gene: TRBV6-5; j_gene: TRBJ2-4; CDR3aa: CASSYEPLAGNIQYF; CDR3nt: TGTGCCAGCAGTTATGAACCATTAGCCGGAAACATTCAGTACTTC
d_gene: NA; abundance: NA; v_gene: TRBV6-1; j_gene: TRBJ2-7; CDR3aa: CASSETFDYYEQYF; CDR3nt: TGTGCCAGCAGTGAAACCTTCGACTACTACGAGCAGTACTTC
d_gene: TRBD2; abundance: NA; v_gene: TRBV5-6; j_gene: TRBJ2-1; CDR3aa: CASSIDPGLVNEQFF; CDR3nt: TGTGCCAGCAGCATCGATCCGGGACTAGTGAATGAGCAGTTCTTC
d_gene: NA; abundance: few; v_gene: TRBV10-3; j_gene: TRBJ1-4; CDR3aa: CAISAGSDEKLFF; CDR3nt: TGTGCCATCAGTGCAGGGTCTGATGAAAAACTGTTTTTT
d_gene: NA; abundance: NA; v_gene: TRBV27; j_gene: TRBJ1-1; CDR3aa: CASSLRRTVNTEAFF; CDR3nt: TGTGCCAGCAGTTTACGGAGGACGGTGAACACTGAAGCTTTCTTT
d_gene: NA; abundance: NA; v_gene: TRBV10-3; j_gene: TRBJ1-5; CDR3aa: CAIKGDNNQPQHF; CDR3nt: TGTGCCATCAAAGGGGACAACAATCAGCCCCAGCATTTT
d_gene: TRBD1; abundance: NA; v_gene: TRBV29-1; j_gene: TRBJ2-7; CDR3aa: CSVAGQDYEQYF; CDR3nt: TGCAGCGTTGCGGGACAGGACTACGAGCAGTACTTC
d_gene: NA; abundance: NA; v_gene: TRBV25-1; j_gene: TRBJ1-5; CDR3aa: CASSPSGGGQPQHF; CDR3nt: TGTGCCAGCAGCCCCTCCGGGGGTGGGCAGCCCCAGCATTTT
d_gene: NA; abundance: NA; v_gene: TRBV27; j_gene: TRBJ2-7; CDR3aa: CASRETGPFYEQYF; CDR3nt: TGTGCCAGCAGGGAGACAGGTCCTTTCTACGAGCAGTACTTC
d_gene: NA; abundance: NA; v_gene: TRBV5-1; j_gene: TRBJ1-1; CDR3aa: CASSPWGGQGPKNTEAFF; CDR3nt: TGCGCCAGCAGCCCCTGGGGGGGGCAGGGACCTAAGAACACTGAAGCTTTCTTT
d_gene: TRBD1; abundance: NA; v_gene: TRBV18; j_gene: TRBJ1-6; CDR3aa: CASSPGTGGNSPLHF; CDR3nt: TGTGCCAGCTCACCCGGGACAGGGGGTAATTCACCCCTCCACTTT
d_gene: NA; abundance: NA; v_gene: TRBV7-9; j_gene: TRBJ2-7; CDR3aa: CASSSTASYEQYF; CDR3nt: TGTGCCAGCAGCTCGACAGCCTCCTACGAGCAGTACTTC
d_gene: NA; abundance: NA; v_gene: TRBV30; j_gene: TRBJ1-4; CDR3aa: CAWSKGGREKLFF; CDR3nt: TGTGCCTGGAGTAAGGGCGGGAGGGAAAAACTGTTTTTT
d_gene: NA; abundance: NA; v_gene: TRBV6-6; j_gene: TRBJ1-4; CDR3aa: CASSYSGATNEKLFF; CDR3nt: TGTGCCAGCAGTTACTCTGGAGCAACTAATGAAAAACTGTTTTTT
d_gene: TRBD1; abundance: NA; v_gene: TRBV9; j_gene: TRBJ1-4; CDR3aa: CASSVGDSILNEKLFF; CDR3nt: TGTGCCAGCAGCGTGGGGGACAGCATCCTTAATGAAAAACTGTTTTTT
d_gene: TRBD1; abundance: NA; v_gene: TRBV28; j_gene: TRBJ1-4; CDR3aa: CASSFSRDRGMNEKLFF; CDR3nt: TGTGCCAGCAGTTTCTCCCGGGACAGGGGGATGAACGAAAAACTGTTTTTT
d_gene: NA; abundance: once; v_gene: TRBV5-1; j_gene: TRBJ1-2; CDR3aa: CASSPGTPMGGYTF; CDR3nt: TGCGCCAGCAGCCCAGGGACTCCAATGGGTGGCTACACCTTC
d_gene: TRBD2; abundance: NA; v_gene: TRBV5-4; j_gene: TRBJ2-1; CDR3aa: CASSSRTSGGAGVF; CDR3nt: TGTGCCAGCAGCTCTCGGACTAGCGGGGGGGCCGGGGTCTTC
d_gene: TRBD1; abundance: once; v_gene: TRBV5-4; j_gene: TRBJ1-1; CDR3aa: CASSQDRRGDAEAFF; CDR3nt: TGTGCCAGCAGCCAGGACAGGCGGGGGGACGCTGAAGCTTTCTTT
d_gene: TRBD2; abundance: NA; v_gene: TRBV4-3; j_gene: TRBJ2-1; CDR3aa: CASSRGRYNEQFF; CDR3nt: TGCGCCAGCAGCCGCGGGAGATACAATGAGCAGTTCTTC
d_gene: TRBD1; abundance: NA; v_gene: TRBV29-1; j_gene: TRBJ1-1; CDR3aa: CSVELRGANTEAFF; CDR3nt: TGCAGCGTTGAACTCAGGGGGGCGAACACTGAAGCTTTCTTT
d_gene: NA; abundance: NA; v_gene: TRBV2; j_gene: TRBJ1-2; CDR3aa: CASSSSGQWYGYTF; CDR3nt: TGTGCCAGCAGTTCCTCGGGACAATGGTATGGCTACACCTTC
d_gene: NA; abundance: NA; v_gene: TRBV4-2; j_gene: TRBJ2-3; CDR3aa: CASSRERERPDTQYF; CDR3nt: TGTGCCAGCAGCCGGGAACGGGAGAGGCCAGATACGCAGTATTTT
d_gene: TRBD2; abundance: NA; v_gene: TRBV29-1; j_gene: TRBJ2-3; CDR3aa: CSVGRKLAGPDTQYF; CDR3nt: TGCAGCGTTGGTCGTAAACTAGCGGGGCCAGATACGCAGTATTTT
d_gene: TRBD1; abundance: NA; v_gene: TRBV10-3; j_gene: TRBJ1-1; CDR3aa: CATGQVDYNTEAFF; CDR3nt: TGTGCCACCGGACAGGTGGACTATAACACTGAAGCTTTCTTT
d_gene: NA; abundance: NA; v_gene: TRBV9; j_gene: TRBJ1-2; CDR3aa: CASSATGLLSGYTF; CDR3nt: TGTGCCAGCAGCGCGACGGGTCTCCTAAGTGGCTACACCTTC
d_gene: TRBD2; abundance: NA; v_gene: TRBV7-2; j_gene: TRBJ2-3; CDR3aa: CASSLAGGRGSTDTQYF; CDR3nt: TGTGCCAGCAGCTTAGCGGGCGGGAGGGGGAGCACAGATACGCAGTATTTT
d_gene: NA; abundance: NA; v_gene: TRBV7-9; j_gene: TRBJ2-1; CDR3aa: CASSDTAEQFF; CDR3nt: TGTGCCAGCAGTGACACAGCTGAGCAGTTCTTC
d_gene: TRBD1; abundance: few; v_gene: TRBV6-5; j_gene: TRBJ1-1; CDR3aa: CASSRQGGTEAFF; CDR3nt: TGTGCCAGCAGCAGACAGGGGGGTACTGAAGCTTTCTTT
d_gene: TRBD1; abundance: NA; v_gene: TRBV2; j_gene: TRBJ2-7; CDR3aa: CASSVDRGLGEQYF; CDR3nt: TGTGCCAGCAGTGTAGACAGGGGCCTTGGGGAGCAGTACTTC
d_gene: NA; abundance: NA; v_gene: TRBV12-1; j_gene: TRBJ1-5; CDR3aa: CASSFALGNQPQHF; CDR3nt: NA
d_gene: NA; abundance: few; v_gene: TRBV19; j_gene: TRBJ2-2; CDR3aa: CASSITGGSGELFF; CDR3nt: TGTGCCAGTAGTATAACTGGGGGGTCCGGGGAGCTGTTTTTT